These 5 T cell receptor beta chains were all obtained from the same sample, sequenced in a study of sequential checkpoint blockade in melanoma. The method was immunoSEQ multiplex PCR; TCRdb's version includes in-frame clones alone and lacks a portion of them. This sample has around 41,000 clones, with 86% found just once. The treatment is: randomized to nivolumab then ipilimumab (arm A) or the reverse (arm B). The specimen comprised CD8+ T cells sorted from blood (inferred from file names), sampled from a patient given nivolumab and ipilimumab in sequence. The receptors were gathered from a human donor with melanoma.

The chain couples TRBV27 to TRBJ2-1; 7 nucleotides match TRBD1. CDR3 size: 16 residues. Germline V lookup: CDR1 MNHEY, CDR2 SMNVEV (reference sequence). The V segment lost 6 bases and the J segment 2 bases; nucleotides outside the gene matches: 10. The chain's CDR3 is CASSPLGGAPYNEQFF. Here the CDR3 DNA reads TGTGCCAGCAGCCCTTTAGGGGGCGCCCCCTACAATGAGCAGTTCTTC.

Here the CDR3 reads CASSYRATGELFF. CDR3 nucleotides: TGTGCCAGCAGCTACAGGGCCACCGGGGAGCTGTTTTTT. The chain combines TRBV28 with TRBJ2-2; maybe TRBD1 (6 bases). Germline CDR1 MDHEN, CDR2 SYDVKM. The CDR3 loop spans 13 amino acids. With 6 bases removed from V and 4 bases from J, the gap between germline ends came to 9 bases.

The genes are TRBV4-2 and TRBJ2-7, with 7 positions matching TRBD1. The junction had 10 bases not matched to a gene; V was cut back by 5 bases and J by 0 bases. Per the germline V gene, CDR1 is LGHNA and CDR2 is YNFKEQ. The length of the CDR3 is 16 residues. This chain's CDR3 is CASSLDRDSYSYEQYF. Here the CDR3 DNA reads TGTGCCAGCAGCTTAGACCGGGACAGTTACTCCTACGAGCAGTACTTC.

The rearrangement joins TRBV4-1 to TRBJ2-2, with D perhaps TRBD2 (5 bases). The CDR3 sequence is 14 residues long. Deletions cut 4 bases from V and 1 base from J, with 7 bases between. CDR1 is MGHRA and CDR2 is YSYEKL in the germline V gene. This chain's CDR3 is CASSPLGNTGELFF. CDR3 in DNA: TGCGCCAGCAGCCCACTAGGGAACACCGGGGAGCTGTTTTTT.

The chain uses TRBV2 and TRBJ2-3; D is perhaps TRBD2 (6 bases). This CDR3 is built from 14 residues. Trimming pared 6 bases from V and 1 base from J, leaving 11 bases between. In germline, CDR1 is SNHLY, CDR2 FYNNEI. Here the CDR3 DNA reads TGTGCCAGCAGGCGACTAGTCGGCACAGATACGCAGTATTTT. Protein sequence: CASRRLVGTDTQYF.